This T cell receptor (beta chain) originates from a study of OX40 agonist ivuxolimab in advanced cancers. Turning to the study itself: At just under 85% male, the cohort had a mean age of around 56 years, ranging from about 23 to 80.

Findings and caveats of the study: CD8+ T cells were the subset that, on average, had more expanded clones than CD4+. There were also nonresponders showing low normalized T-cell clonal expansion. Specificity for antigen went undetermined in the expanded peripheral T cells.

A note on this clone: Its antigen is unknown.

Only in-frame clones appear in the TCRdb table, and some are missing; sequencing was by immunoSEQ multiplex PCR. The sample consists of approximately 86,000 clones, more than 70% of them appearing once. The germline gives CDR1 SGHRS, CDR2 YFSETQ. The V gene end was trimmed by 0 bases and the J gene end by 8 bases; junction bases not matched to a gene: 7. CDR3 length: 15 amino acids. This specimen consisted of CD4+ or CD8+ T cells sorted from blood, obtained in a trial of the OX40 agonist ivuxolimab. The chain uses TRBV5-1 and TRBJ2-1; 8 positions match TRBD1. This receptor was taken from an adult with an advanced solid tumor such as melanoma, head and neck, liver or kidney cancer. CDR3 sequence reads: CASSLEGQVFDEQFF. CDR3 sequence (DNA): TGCGCCAGCAGCTTGGAGGGACAGGTTTTCGATGAGCAGTTCTTC.